This entry lists 18 T cell receptor beta chains sequenced from one sample in a study of a mutant IDH1 vaccine in newly diagnosed glioma (dated by TCRdb to the early 2020s). Antigens of these TCRs are unknown. To prepare the library, the immunoSEQ multiplex PCR assay was applied. TCRdb holds this immuneACCESS table with in-frame rearrangements only. Some clones are missing; in checked studies, unresolved V genes explain under half, and the rest has no known cause. Here the sample has about 64,000 clones; 60% to 75% occur a single time. The ten largest clones take up over 4% of the sample. This specimen's time point label, interpreted: week 35, safety follow-up. Each vaccine dose was 300 ug of a 20-mer mutant IDH1 peptide in Montanide, given subcutaneously with topical imiquimod. Sequencing was performed on PBMCs, taken from a glioma patient whose treatment included an IDH1 peptide vaccine. Source of these receptors: a man over 45 with glioma.

The J gene is TRBJ2-7, the V gene TRBV7-2, with D unresolved. Germline assignment: CDR1 SGHTA and CDR2 FQGNSA. This CDR3 has 11 residues. Deletions cut 6 bases from V and 3 bases from J, with 6 bases between. The CDR3 nucleotides read TGTGCCAGCAGAAACAACTACGAGCAGTACTTC. This codes for CASRNNYEQYF.

This chain connects TRBV6-6 to TRBJ1-4; D ambiguous. Per germline, CDR1 MNHNY and CDR2 SVGAGI (reference sequence). CDR3 length: 12 amino acids. V lost 11 bases and J lost 8, with 15 bases in between. In nucleotides, the CDR3 is TGTGCCTGTCGGGGATCCGGGGAAAAACTGTTTTTT. This encodes CACRGSGEKLFF.

V and J are TRBV5-6 and TRBJ1-2; no definite D call. Trimming removed 3 bases at V and 9 bases at J, with 15 bases between. The germline gives CDR1 SGHDT, CDR2 YYEEEE. CDR3 size: 13 residues. The CDR3 here is CASSSLAWDSYTF. Here the CDR3 DNA reads TGTGCCAGCAGCTCGCTCGCCTGGGATAGCTACACCTTC.

V and J are TRBV29-1 and TRBJ2-1; D is unclear. Germline CDR1 reads SQVTM; CDR2 reads ANQGSEA. V was shortened by 4 bases and J by 8 bases, with 6 bases between the two germline ends. The CDR3 extends over 10 amino acids. CDR3 sequence reads: CSVAFDEQFF. The CDR3 coding sequence is TGCAGCGTTGCCTTTGATGAGCAGTTCTTC.

This clone showed up just a few times. The sample has other DNA sequences that encode this CDR3 too. The V call is TRBV7-2, the J call TRBJ2-1; D is perhaps TRBD1 or TRBD2 (5 bases each). The germline V gene encodes CDR1 SGHTA and CDR2 FQGNSA. The CDR3 loop spans 16 amino acids. With 5 bases removed from V and 2 bases from J, the gap between germline ends came to 16 bases. The CDR3 DNA reads TGTGCCAGCAGCCCACCCGGGGCAGCCACCTACAATGAGCAGTTCTTC. As protein: CASSPPGAATYNEQFF.

This chain connects TRBV6-6 to TRBJ2-3; the match to TRBD1 covers 8 bases. The CDR3 totals 14 residues. Losses at the gene ends were 2 bases for V and 3 bases for J; bases not matched to a gene: 1. Germline assignment: CDR1 MNHNY and CDR2 SVGAGI (reference sequence). The CDR3 DNA sequence: TGTGCCAGCAGTTACAGGACAGGGACAGATACGCAGTATTTT. Protein sequence: CASSYRTGTDTQYF.

This chain joins TRBV7-2 and TRBJ1-5, with D possibly TRBD1 on 5 matching bases. Trimming took 5 bases from V and 0 from J, leaving 8 bases between them. The CDR3 covers 14 residues. Germline loops: CDR1 SGHTA, CDR2 FQGNSA. CDR3 region: CASSSRDSNQPQHF. For the CDR3, the DNA is TGTGCCAGCAGCAGCAGGGATAGCAATCAGCCCCAGCATTTT.

The count of this clone is one. The chain employs TRBV4-1 and TRBJ1-5; no definite D call. The CDR3 totals 15 residues. The V end was cut by 0 bases, the J end by 3 bases, with 9 bases between. CDR1 is MGHRA, CDR2 YSYEKL, per germline. CDR3 residues: CASSQEGMANQPQHF. The CDR3 DNA reads as TGCGCCAGCAGCCAAGAGGGGATGGCCAATCAGCCCCAGCATTTT.

Only one count was recorded for this clone. V is TRBV6-1 and J is TRBJ1-4, with 7 bases fitting TRBD1. The germline gives CDR1 MNHNS, CDR2 SASEGT. V lost 10 bases, J lost 0 bases, and 8 bases stayed unmatched. The CDR3 is made up of 15 amino acids. CDR3 bases: TGTGCCACCCGACGACAGGGAACAACTAATGAAAAACTGTTTTTT. This codes for CATRRQGTTNEKLFF.

This rearrangement joins TRBV25-1 to TRBJ2-1, with 10 bases lining up with TRBD2. This CDR3 is built from 14 residues. The junction had 5 bases not matched to a gene; V was cut back by 4 bases and J by 8 bases. CDR1 is MGHDK and CDR2 is SYGVNS in the germline V gene. CDR3 protein: CASSVTSGADEQFF. CDR3 nucleotides: TGTGCCAGCAGTGTCACTAGCGGGGCCGATGAGCAGTTCTTC.

V usage is TRBV5-5 and J usage is TRBJ1-2, with 11 bases identical to TRBD1. Germline V gene data show CDR1 as SGHKS and CDR2 as YYEKEE (reference sequence). The trim removed 2 bases at V and 3 bases at J, leaving 6 bases unmatched. This CDR3 has 16 residues. DNA of the CDR3: TGTGCCAGCAGCTTAAATCCGGGACAGGGGGACTATGGCTACACCTTC. Translated, it gives CASSLNPGQGDYGYTF.

This chain's CDR3 is CASSSGLAASTDTQYF. Here the CDR3 DNA reads TGTGCCAGCAGTTCGGGACTAGCGGCGAGCACAGATACGCAGTATTTT. The V and J genes are TRBV6-5 and TRBJ2-3; the match to TRBD2 covers 11 bases. The germline V gene has CDR1 MNHEY and CDR2 SVGAGI. The CDR3 totals 16 residues. The J segment lost 0 bases and the V segment lost 4 bases, leaving 3 bases of the junction unmatched.

The chain uses TRBV27 and TRBJ2-7; 11 bases line up with TRBD2. The germline gives CDR1 MNHEY, CDR2 SMNVEV (reference sequence). J gave up 2 bases and V 6 bases, and 3 bases lay outside the gene matches. The CDR3 runs to 14 residues. As DNA, the CDR3 is TGTGCCAGCAGGCTTAGCGGGGGGGCCTACGAGCAGTACTTC. Translating gives CASRLSGGAYEQYF.

This clone is a singleton in its sample. The chain uses TRBV6-5 and TRBJ2-5; D uncertain. Trimming pared 7 bases from V and 5 bases from J, leaving 17 bases between. Germline lookup yields CDR1 MNHEY and CDR2 SVGAGI. The CDR3 consists of 14 residues. In nucleotides, the CDR3 is TGTGCCAGCAAGCTCCGAGGCCTCCGTGAGACCCAGTACTTC. Translating it yields CASKLRGLRETQYF.

This clone was counted ten times or more. This rearrangement joins TRBV18 to TRBJ1-1; no clear D. The CDR3 has 14 residues. CDR1 is KGHSH and CDR2 is LQKENI in the germline V gene. V shed 2 bases and J shed 1 base, with 8 bases lying between them. The CDR3 sequence: CASSPGPGNTEAFF. CDR3 DNA sequence: TGTGCCAGCTCACCAGGGCCGGGGAACACTGAAGCTTTCTTT.

The genes are TRBV7-3 and TRBJ2-5; D possibly corresponds to TRBD1 (6 bases). This CDR3 region has 13 residues. CDR1 and CDR2 (germline): SGHTA, FQGTGA. Between the trimmed V and J ends, which lost 5 bases and 2 bases, there was a span of 9 bases. The CDR3 DNA reads as TGTGCCAGCAGCGCAGACAGGCAAGAGACCCAGTACTTC. Its protein is CASSADRQETQYF. The full variable domain, its missing parts supplied by reference TRBV7-3 and TRBJ2-5, is GAGVSQTPSNKVTEKGKYVELRCDPISGHTALYWYRQSLGQGPEFLIYFQGTGAADDSGLPNDRFFAVRPEGSVSTLKIQRTERGDSAVYLCASSADRQETQYFGPGTRLLVL.

In its sample, this clone was seen once. This chain uses TRBV30 with TRBJ2-7; 7 nucleotides agree with TRBD1. The germline CDR1 and CDR2 sequences are GTSNPN and SVGIG (reference sequence). Trimming removed 3 bases from V and 0 bases from J; junction bases left unmatched: 8. The CDR3 runs 15 residues. CDR3 nucleotide sequence: TGTGCCTGGAGGGTACTCGGGACAGCCTCCTACGAGCAGTACTTC. Its protein is CAWRVLGTASYEQYF.

The rearrangement links TRBV7-9 to TRBJ1-1; D is perhaps TRBD1 (5 bases). Germline-derived CDR1 and CDR2 are SEHNR and FQNEAQ (reference sequence). This CDR3 is 11 amino acids long. V gave up 11 bases and J gave up 6 bases, with 13 bases separating them. CDR3 DNA: TGTGCCGTCAGGGATAACGCTGAAGCTTTCTTT. This sequence encodes CAVRDNAEAFF.